The 21 T cell receptor beta chains below come from one sample, sequenced in a study of regulatory T cells in long-lasting Graves disease. Building of the TCR beta libraries involved iRepertoire HTBI primers and Arm-PCR of CDR3 regions. TCRdb used MiXCR to reprocess the multiplex PCR reads, holding one entry per CDR3 protein. The sample shows over 500,000 distinct CDR3 sequences, 15% to 20% of them seen only once. Time point defined: newly diagnosed GD, antithyroid drugs for less than 3 months. Following extraction of RNA from PBMCs, that RNA was used to make the TCR library. The same data also contributed to another study, on T cells in Graves' hyperthyroidism and ophthalmopathy.

This material consisted of peripheral blood mononuclear cells (PBMCs), taken at new diagnosis, from a patient treated with antithyroid drugs. The receptor source for this set is a woman between 25 and 40 years old with Graves disease.

This clonotype was seen a handful of times. The J gene is TRBJ2-2, the V gene TRBV11-2, with TRBD1 identical over 8 bases. The V gene end was trimmed by 5 bases and the J gene end by 5 bases; junction bases not matched to a gene: 10. The CDR3 is 16 amino acids. CDR1 and CDR2 (germline): SGHAT, FQNNGV. The CDR3 sequence: CASSLTGQGSTGELFF. The CDR3 DNA reads as TGTGCCAGCAGCCTGACTGGACAGGGCTCGACCGGGGAGCTGTTTTTT.

V gene TRBV5-5 combines with J gene TRBJ1-6; D call uncertain. Trimming pared 6 bases from V and 9 bases from J, leaving 10 bases between. This CDR3 has 12 residues. Germline V gene data show CDR1 as SGHKS and CDR2 as YYEKEE (reference sequence). CDR3 sequence reads: CASTIAPSPLHF. The DNA of the CDR3 is TGTGCCAGCACAATCGCCCCTTCACCCCTCCACTTT.

Many counts were recorded for this clonotype. This chain connects TRBV3-1 to TRBJ2-7; the match to TRBD2 covers 12 bases. In germline, CDR1 is LGHDT, CDR2 YNNKEL (reference sequence). With V trimmed by 10 bases and J by 2 bases, 3 bases remained unmatched. The CDR3 has 13 amino acids. CDR3 in amino acids: CATTSGSAYEQYF. The CDR3 DNA reads as TGTGCCACGACTAGCGGGAGTGCCTACGAGCAGTACTTC.

The J gene is TRBJ2-1, the V gene TRBV20-1; 8 bases fit TRBD2. Germline V gene data show CDR1 as DFQATT and CDR2 as SNEGSKA (reference sequence). The CDR3 spans 16 residues. V was clipped by 6 bases and J by 3 bases; unmatched bases: 13. The CDR3 is CSASASGRVGYNEQFF. CDR3 bases: TGCAGTGCCAGCGCGAGCGGGAGAGTTGGCTACAATGAGCAGTTCTTC.

This clonotype occurred many times. This sequence joins TRBV28 and TRBJ2-3; no firm D call. Germline lookup yields CDR1 MDHEN and CDR2 SYDVKM. The ends were cut back, 3 bases at V and 2 bases at J, with 9 bases in the middle. The CDR3 extends over 14 amino acids. CDR3 loop: CASSFLASTDTQYF. The CDR3, as DNA: TGTGCCAGCAGTTTCCTGGCGTCCACAGATACGCAGTATTTT.

At least ten counts were recorded for this clonotype. The chain has TRBV28 and TRBJ2-1; 9 nucleotides align to TRBD1. Trimming at V came to 3 bases and at J to 6 bases, leaving 9 bases not matched to a gene. The CDR3 extends over 16 amino acids. CDR1 MDHEN and CDR2 SYDVKM come from the germline V gene. The CDR3 here is CASSFLGQGISNEQFF. CDR3 in DNA: TGTGCCAGCAGTTTTTTGGGACAGGGTATCAGCAATGAGCAGTTCTTC. Filled out from reference TRBV28 and TRBJ2-1, the complete variable domain reads DVKVTQSSRYLVKRTGEKVFLECVQDMDHENMFWYRQDPGLGLRLIYFSYDVKMKEKGDIPEGYSVSREKKERFSLILESASTNQTSMYLCASSFLGQGISNEQFFGPGTRLTVL.

The genes are TRBV6-2 or TRBV6-3 and TRBJ1-6; 8 bases agree with TRBD1. With V trimmed by 5 bases and J by 4 bases, 4 bases remained unmatched. Germline CDR1 reads MNHEY; CDR2 reads SVGEGT. The CDR3 has 15 amino acids. CDR3 loop: CASSTRTGYNSPLHF. The DNA for the CDR3 is TGTGCCAGCAGTACACGGACAGGGTATAATTCACCCCTCCACTTT.

Note on this clonotype: A much larger clonotype is one base distant, so this may be a read error. V usage is TRBV6-2 or TRBV6-3 and J usage is TRBJ2-3; a weak D match, TRBD1 (5 bases). CDR1 and CDR2 from the germline V gene are MNHEY and SVGEGT. The CDR3 spans 17 residues. Trimming took off 7 bases at V and 2 bases at J, with 22 bases between the two ends. The CDR3 DNA follows: TGTGCCAGCACCAAGCCTAGGGGCCCCGCCGACACAGATACGCAGTATTTT. This sequence encodes CASTKPRGPADTDTQYF.

There are many counts of this clonotype. The V gene is TRBV19, the J gene TRBJ2-1; 15 bases line up with TRBD2. The CDR3 sequence is 17 residues long. CDR1 and CDR2 from the germline V gene are LNHDA and SQIVND (reference sequence). The V and J ends lost 7 bases and 2 bases, in that order; junction bases with no gene match: 6. In DNA form, the CDR3 reads TGTGCCAGTAAGGGACTAGCGGGAGGTCCCCCCTACAATGAGCAGTTCTTC. This codes for CASKGLAGGPPYNEQFF. The variable domain in full, completed from reference TRBV19 and TRBJ2-1, reads DGGITQSPKYLFRKEGQNVTLSCEQNLNHDAMYWYRQDPGQGLRLIYYSQIVNDFQKGDIAEGYSVSREKKESFPLTVTSAQKNPTAFYLCASKGLAGGPPYNEQFFGPGTRLTVL.

This clonotype was picked up a small number of times. The J gene is TRBJ2-2, the V gene TRBV11-1; D is uncertain. V was pared by 1 base and J by 7 bases, with 10 bases between. The CDR3 runs to 14 residues. Per germline, CDR1 SGHAT and CDR2 FQDESV (reference sequence). The CDR3 coding sequence is TGTGCCAGCAGCTTAGGCGTAACTTACGGGGAGCTGTTTTTT. It encodes CASSLGVTYGELFF.

This clonotype was seen only a few times. The V gene is TRBV20-1, the J gene TRBJ1-6; 11 positions match TRBD1. The CDR3 spans 15 residues. The ends lost 4 bases at V and 9 bases at J; junction bases unmatched: 8. Looked up from germline, CDR1 is DFQATT and CDR2 is SNEGSKA (reference sequence). CDR3 sequence reads: CSATNGQGAGSPLHF. The DNA for the CDR3 is TGCAGTGCTACAAACGGACAGGGGGCGGGTTCACCCCTCCACTTT.

The table lists this clonotype with many counts. This chain uses TRBV28 with TRBJ2-5; no clear D gene. Germline CDR1 and CDR2: MDHEN and SYDVKM. The CDR3 consists of 10 residues. V was pared by 7 bases and J by 2 bases, with 2 bases between. Written as DNA, the CDR3 is TGTGCCAGCAAACAAGAGACCCAGTACTTC. The encoded protein is CASKQETQYF. The full variable domain, with the rest looked up from reference TRBV28 and TRBJ2-5, is DVKVTQSSRYLVKRTGEKVFLECVQDMDHENMFWYRQDPGLGLRLIYFSYDVKMKEKGDIPEGYSVSREKKERFSLILESASTNQTSMYLCASKQETQYFGPGTRLLVL.

Note on this clonotype: One junction end does not reproduce the germline sequence, and a read error may be involved. V gene TRBV7-9 combines with J gene TRBJ2-1; 9 nucleotides align to TRBD2. This CDR3 spans 17 amino acids. Germline loops: CDR1 SEHNR, CDR2 FQNEAQ (reference sequence). This CDR3 reads CASSLSSGAASYNEQLF. The CDR3 DNA sequence: TGTGCCAGCAGCTTATCTAGCGGGGCCGCCTCCTACAATGAGCAGCTCTTC.

This clonotype was counted ten times or more. This chain uses TRBV3-1 with TRBJ1-2; D perhaps matches TRBD1 (5 bases). In germline, CDR1 is LGHDT, CDR2 YNNKEL (reference sequence). This CDR3 has 14 amino acids. Between the trimmed V and J ends, which lost 4 bases and 4 bases, there was a span of 13 bases. CDR3 sequence: CASSLAGASYGYTF. The DNA of the CDR3 is TGTGCCAGCAGCCTCGCCGGGGCTTCCTATGGCTACACCTTC.

This clonotype is a singleton in its sample. V gene TRBV28 combines with J gene TRBJ2-1, with 11 bases that match TRBD2. Looked up from germline, CDR1 is MDHEN and CDR2 is SYDVKM. After removal of 5 bases from V and 4 bases from J, the junction contained 10 bases not matched to a gene. The CDR3 totals 17 residues. The CDR3 sequence: CASSVTSGRVGYNEQFF. For the CDR3, the DNA is TGTGCCAGCAGTGTTACTAGCGGGAGAGTCGGATACAATGAGCAGTTCTTC.

This clonotype was seen many times. The chain is built from TRBV28 and TRBJ1-5; 7 positions match TRBD1. The germline V gene encodes CDR1 MDHEN and CDR2 SYDVKM. The V segment lost 5 bases and the J segment 5 bases; nucleotides outside the gene matches: 9. The CDR3 runs 15 residues. CDR3: CASSATGTLDQPQHF. CDR3 sequence (DNA): TGTGCCAGCAGTGCGACAGGGACGTTAGATCAGCCCCAGCATTTT.

This clonotype was detected many times. The chain employs TRBV12-3 or TRBV12-4 and TRBJ2-2, with a tentative D call TRBD1 (5 bases). This CDR3 has 13 residues. V dropped 11 bases and J dropped 1 base, with 11 bases sitting between them. The CDR3 region is CALRTGNTGELFF. CDR3 nucleotide sequence: TGTGCCCTCAGAACAGGGAACACCGGGGAGCTGTTTTTT.

J is TRBJ2-1 and V is TRBV18, with TRBD2 as a possible D gene (6 bases). The CDR3 loop spans 15 amino acids. With 3 bases removed from V and 5 bases from J, the gap between germline ends came to 14 bases. Germline V gives CDR1 KGHSH, CDR2 LQKENI. CDR3 in amino acids: CASSPLDSGNNEQFF. The CDR3 DNA reads as TGTGCCAGCTCACCGCTTGATAGCGGTAACAATGAGCAGTTCTTC. Full variable domain (rest looked up from reference TRBV18 and TRBJ2-1): NAGVMQNPRHLVRRRGQEARLRCSPMKGHSHVYWYRQLPEEGLKFMVYLQKENIIDESGMPKERFSAEFPKEGPSILRIQQVVRGDSAAYFCASSPLDSGNNEQFFGPGTRLTVL.

This clonotype has ten or more counts. This chain links TRBV12-3 or TRBV12-4 with TRBJ1-5; 7 bases agree with TRBD1. CDR3 length: 14 amino acids. Germline trimming cut 6 bases from V and 3 bases from J; bases unmatched to any gene: 5. Written as DNA, the CDR3 is TGTGCCAGCAGCCAGGGGGTAAACAATCAGCCCCAGCATTTT. Translated, it gives CASSQGVNNQPQHF.

Turning to this clonotype: A read error may produce the germline difference seen at one junction end. This chain links TRBV5-1 with TRBJ2-1; perhaps TRBD2 as D (7 bases). CDR3 length: 16 amino acids. Germline CDR1 is SGHRS and CDR2 is YFSETQ. CDR3 sequence (DNA): TGCACCAGCAGCCTCCCCGAGCATGGGGGGGCCAATGAGCAGTTCTTC. Amino acid sequence: CTSSLPEHGGANEQFF.

This chain links TRBV10-3 with TRBJ2-5, with a tentative D call TRBD1 (5 bases). The CDR3 runs 15 residues. CDR1 is ENHRY, CDR2 SYGVKD, per germline. V was shortened by 9 bases and J by 3 bases, with 20 bases between the two germline ends. As DNA, the CDR3 is TGTGCCATTAGCCCTAACCCCGACAGTAAAGAGACCCAGTACTTC. It is translated as CAISPNPDSKETQYF.